One sample yielded the 28 T cell receptor beta chains listed below, sequenced in a study of cytomegalovirus exposure and HLA in healthy donors. Generated by immunoSEQ multiplex PCR, the TCRdb table keeps only in-frame clones and is missing some. The sample consists of roughly 300,000 clones, roughly 90% of them appearing once. Source material: PBMCs. The receptors here all came from a young woman in good health and CMV-seronegative.

This chain joins TRBV2 and TRBJ2-3; no definite D call. CDR1 is SNHLY, CDR2 FYNNEI, per germline. The CDR3 loop spans 13 amino acids. V lost 4 bases and J lost 4, with 9 bases in between. For the CDR3, the DNA is TGTGCCAGCAGTGTTCGAGGAGCAGATACGCAGTATTTT. It codes for CASSVRGADTQYF. Full variable domain (rest looked up from reference TRBV2 and TRBJ2-3): EPEVTQTPSHQVTQMGQEVILRCVPISNHLYFYWYRQILGQKVEFLVSFYNNEISEKSEIFDDQFSVERPDGSNFTLKIRSTKLEDSAMYFCASSVRGADTQYFGPGTRLTVL.

The J gene is TRBJ1-1, the V gene TRBV12-5, with D unresolved. Germline V CDR1 and CDR2: LGHNT, FRNRAP. V lost 2 bases, J lost 4 bases, and 5 bases lay in between. The CDR3 contains 12 residues. The DNA of the CDR3 is TGTGCTAGTGGTTTGACTCCCACTGAAGCTTTCTTT. This encodes CASGLTPTEAFF. The full variable domain, its missing parts supplied by reference TRBV12-5 and TRBJ1-1, is DARVTQTPRHKVTEMGQEVTMRCQPILGHNTVFWYRQTMMQGLELLAYFRNRAPLDDSGMPKDRFSAEMPDATLATLKIQPSEPRDSAVYFCASGLTPTEAFFGQGTRLTVV.

The V call is TRBV28, the J call TRBJ2-5; a weak D match, TRBD1 (6 bases). The ends were cut back, 6 bases at V and 2 bases at J, with 10 bases in the middle. Germline lookup yields CDR1 MDHEN and CDR2 SYDVKM. The CDR3 contains 13 residues. The CDR3 sequence is CASRGTSQETQYF. The CDR3 DNA sequence: TGTGCCAGCAGAGGGACATCACAAGAGACCCAGTACTTC.

The CDR3 nucleotides are TGTGCCAGCAGTTTCGGAGGAGAGACCCAGTACTTC. This translates into CASSFGGETQYF. The gene calls are TRBV28 and TRBJ2-5, with a possible D match to TRBD2 (5 bases). The germline V gene encodes CDR1 MDHEN and CDR2 SYDVKM. Trimming left V 3 bases short and J 4 bases short, with 6 bases between. CDR3 length: 12 amino acids.

The chain employs TRBV18 and TRBJ2-7; perhaps TRBD2 as D (7 bases). The CDR3 runs to 13 residues. CDR1 is KGHSH and CDR2 is LQKENI in the germline V gene. Trimming stripped 8 bases from V and 3 bases from J, with 14 bases between. CDR3 coding DNA: TGTGCCAGCGACGGGGGGCCCGGCTACGAGCAGTACTTC. This gives the protein CASDGGPGYEQYF.

V and J are TRBV20-1 and TRBJ2-1; D unclear. CDR3 length equals 10 residues. CDR1 DFQATT and CDR2 SNEGSKA come from the germline V gene (reference sequence). The DNA of the CDR3 is TGCAGCGCCCTAGACAATGAGCAGTTCTTC. This gives the protein CSALDNEQFF.

V is TRBV10-1 and J is TRBJ2-3, with D possibly being TRBD2 (5 bases). This CDR3 is built from 16 residues. Germline assignment: CDR1 WNHNN and CDR2 SYGVQD (reference sequence). V was shortened by 2 bases and J by 0 bases, with 12 bases between the two germline ends. The CDR3 sequence is CASSERGLTSTDTQYF. The CDR3 DNA sequence: TGCGCCAGCAGTGAGAGAGGGCTAACTAGCACAGATACGCAGTATTTT.

The V gene is TRBV4-1, the J gene TRBJ2-7; the D gene is possibly TRBD1 (8 bases). V lost 4 bases to trimming and J lost 3 bases, with 19 bases between them. Germline lookup yields CDR1 MGHRA and CDR2 YSYEKL. The CDR3 is made up of 16 amino acids. CDR3: CASSRNPTGGDYEQYF. CDR3 DNA: TGCGCCAGCAGCCGCAACCCTACAGGGGGGGACTACGAGCAGTACTTC.

The genes are TRBV28 and TRBJ2-7; D call uncertain. Germline V gives CDR1 MDHEN, CDR2 SYDVKM. This CDR3 contains 13 residues. V dropped 4 bases and J dropped 4 bases, with 11 bases sitting between them. The CDR3 spells CASSWSEEYEQYF. DNA for the CDR3: TGTGCCAGCAGTTGGAGCGAGGAATACGAGCAGTACTTC.

The gene calls are TRBV15 and TRBJ1-5; 8 positions match TRBD1. The CDR3 totals 15 residues. Per germline, CDR1 LNHNV and CDR2 YYDKDF (reference sequence). Losses at the gene ends were 0 bases for V and 9 bases for J; bases not matched to a gene: 7. Written as DNA, the CDR3 is TGTGCCACCAGCAGAGATCGAACAGGGGGTCGGCCCCAGCATTTT. Translated: CATSRDRTGGRPQHF.

Regarding this clone: A junction end diverges from the germline sequence, so it may reflect a read error. This chain links TRBV28 with TRBJ2-7; 9 bases fit TRBD1. The CDR3 is made up of 17 amino acids. Looked up from germline, CDR1 is MDHEN and CDR2 is SYDVKM. The DNA of the CDR3 is TGTGCCAGCAGCTTCTTAGGGGACGACAGGGGGTCCTTCGAGCAGTACTTC. Its translation: CASSFLGDDRGSFEQYF.

The chain carries TRBV6-5 and TRBJ2-7, with D perhaps matching TRBD2 (7 bases). Trimming removed 6 bases from V and 3 bases from J, with 15 bases in between. Germline CDR1 is MNHEY and CDR2 is SVGAGI. This CDR3 spans 14 amino acids. The CDR3 spells CASRGGRGYYEQYF. In nucleotides, the CDR3 is TGTGCCAGCAGGGGGGGGCGGGGGTACTACGAGCAGTACTTC.

The rearrangement joins TRBV10-2 to TRBJ2-2, with TRBD2 identical over 12 bases. V trimming: 6 bases; J trimming: 7 bases; junction bases outside the gene matches: 9. From germline, CDR1 is WSHSY and CDR2 SAAADI. This CDR3 region has 16 residues. For the CDR3, the DNA is TGCGCCAGCAGGGCTAGCGGGAGGGCCTTGGGCGGGGAGCTGTTTTTT. Encoded protein: CASRASGRALGGELFF.

V usage is TRBV15 and J usage is TRBJ1-5; D is uncertain. Germline V gene data show CDR1 as LNHNV and CDR2 as YYDKDF (reference sequence). The CDR3 is made up of 15 amino acids. The germline V and J ends were trimmed by 1 base and 1 base, with 8 bases remaining between them. In nucleotides, the CDR3 is TGTGCCACCAGCAGAGGGGCGGGAAGCAATCAGCCCCAGCATTTT. Translated: CATSRGAGSNQPQHF. Looking up the rest from reference TRBV15 and TRBJ1-5 gives the full variable domain: DAMVIQNPRYQVTQFGKPVTLSCSQTLNHNVMYWYQQKSSQAPKLLFHYYDKDFNNEADTPDNFQSRRPNTSFCFLDIRSPGLGDTAMYLCATSRGAGSNQPQHFGDGTRLSIL.

The chain joins TRBV10-1 to TRBJ2-7, with 11 bases lining up with TRBD1. The CDR3 totals 15 residues. CDR1 and CDR2 (germline): WNHNN, SYGVQD (reference sequence). Trimming removed 2 bases from V and 2 bases from J; junction bases left unmatched: 2. The CDR3 region has the DNA TGCGCCAGCAGTGAGGGGACAGGGGGGCCCTACGAGCAGTACTTC. It yields the protein CASSEGTGGPYEQYF.

The chain uses TRBV5-1 and TRBJ2-2; D gene ambiguous. Germline CDR1 and CDR2: SGHRS and YFSETQ. The CDR3 runs 12 residues. V lost 1 base and J 8 bases, leaving 6 bases between the germline ends. The CDR3 DNA reads as TGCGCCAGCAGCTTGCAGGCGGGGGAGCTGTTTTTT. It encodes CASSLQAGELFF.

This chain uses TRBV2 with TRBJ2-5; possibly TRBD2 for D (6 bases). CDR1 is SNHLY and CDR2 is FYNNEI in the germline V gene. The CDR3 is 13 residues long. Between the trimmed V and J ends, which lost 6 bases and 3 bases, there was a span of 11 bases. CDR3 in DNA: TGTGCCAGCAGCCGGGACTTTGAAGAGACCCAGTACTTC. Residues: CASSRDFEETQYF.

The gene calls are TRBV2 and TRBJ2-3; D is undetermined. The V and J ends lost 3 bases and 5 bases respectively, with 12 bases between them. CDR3 size: 14 residues. Germline loops: CDR1 SNHLY, CDR2 FYNNEI. This CDR3 is CASSERFIRDTQYF. The CDR3 DNA is TGTGCCAGCAGTGAGCGGTTCATACGAGATACGCAGTATTTT. Filled out from reference TRBV2 and TRBJ2-3, the complete variable domain reads EPEVTQTPSHQVTQMGQEVILRCVPISNHLYFYWYRQILGQKVEFLVSFYNNEISEKSEIFDDQFSVERPDGSNFTLKIRSTKLEDSAMYFCASSERFIRDTQYFGPGTRLTVL.

The rearrangement uses TRBV2 and TRBJ1-1, with D unresolved. Trimming took off 2 bases at V and 4 bases at J, with 8 bases between the two ends. The CDR3 runs to 13 residues. CDR1 and CDR2 from the germline V gene are SNHLY and FYNNEI. DNA of the CDR3: TGTGCCAGCAGTGAAACACCTGTCACTGAAGCTTTCTTT. Its translation: CASSETPVTEAFF.

The chain carries TRBV4-1 and TRBJ1-5, with 12 positions matching TRBD1. The CDR3 extends over 20 amino acids. The V and J ends lost 0 bases and 7 bases, in that order; junction bases with no gene match: 16. Germline-derived CDR1 and CDR2 are MGHRA and YSYEKL. The DNA of the CDR3 is TGCGCCAGCAGCCAAGACGGGCCGCGTTCGGGACAGGGGGCAGGCCAGCCCCAGCATTTT. It yields the protein CASSQDGPRSGQGAGQPQHF.

J is TRBJ1-1 and V is TRBV12-5; D not resolved. Trimming took off 2 bases at V and 4 bases at J, with 11 bases between the two ends. Germline CDR1 LGHNT, CDR2 FRNRAP. CDR3 size: 14 residues. The CDR3 nucleotides read TGTGCTAGTGGTTTGAGAGGGAGCGGCACTGAAGCTTTCTTT. Translating it yields CASGLRGSGTEAFF.

The genes are TRBV13 and TRBJ2-1; no definite D call. Looked up from germline, CDR1 is PRHDT and CDR2 is FYEKMQ (reference sequence). This CDR3 has 14 residues. Trimming stripped 2 bases from V and 6 bases from J, with 11 bases between. CDR3 nucleotide sequence: TGTGCCAGCAGCTTAACTCTAGTTCGCAATGAGCAGTTCTTC. As protein: CASSLTLVRNEQFF. The whole variable domain, filled in from reference TRBV13 and TRBJ2-1, reads AAGVIQSPRHLIKEKRETATLKCYPIPRHDTVYWYQQGPGQDPQFLISFYEKMQSDKGSIPDRFSAQQFSDYHSELNMSSLELGDSALYFCASSLTLVRNEQFFGPGTRLTVL.

V gene TRBV27 combines with J gene TRBJ1-1; D is undetermined. Germline assignment: CDR1 MNHEY and CDR2 SMNVEV (reference sequence). V lost 0 bases, J lost 4 bases, and 9 bases lay in between. The CDR3 contains 14 residues. The chain's CDR3 is CASSLSVTLTEAFF. The CDR3 coding sequence is TGTGCCAGCAGTTTATCCGTTACTCTCACTGAAGCTTTCTTT.

This sequence joins TRBV9 and TRBJ2-2; 7 bases fit TRBD1. Germline V gene data show CDR1 as SGDLS and CDR2 as YYNGEE. The ends lost 4 bases at V and 1 base at J; junction bases unmatched: 10. CDR3 size: 17 residues. The CDR3, as DNA: TGTGCCAGCAGCTCGAGACAGGGCAAAAAGAACACCGGGGAGCTGTTTTTT. Amino acid sequence: CASSSRQGKKNTGELFF. The full variable domain, rest sourced from reference TRBV9 and TRBJ2-2, is DSGVTQTPKHLITATGQRVTLRCSPRSGDLSVYWYQQSLDQGLQFLIQYYNGEERAKGNILERFSAQQFPDLHSELNLSSLELGDSALYFCASSSRQGKKNTGELFFGEGSRLTVL.

This chain links TRBV9 with TRBJ2-2; 9 bases map to TRBD1. V was pared by 3 bases and J by 1 base, with 7 bases of the junction left unmatched. Germline V gene lookup returns CDR1 SGDLS and CDR2 YYNGEE. The CDR3 contains 17 residues. CDR3 sequence (DNA): TGTGCCAGCAGCGAAATACAGGGGGCAGTGAACACCGGGGAGCTGTTTTTT. It is translated as CASSEIQGAVNTGELFF.

The V gene is TRBV27, the J gene TRBJ1-1; D is unclear. V gave up 6 bases and J gave up 6 bases, with 11 bases separating them. This CDR3 contains 12 residues. Germline V gene sequence: CDR1 MNHEY, CDR2 SMNVEV (reference sequence). The CDR3 region is CASSVGGAEAFF. The CDR3 nucleotides read TGTGCCAGCAGCGTCGGCGGGGCTGAAGCTTTCTTT.

This clone was seen once. This chain connects TRBV9 to TRBJ1-1, with no clear D. Germline loops: CDR1 SGDLS, CDR2 YYNGEE. The length of the CDR3 is 14 residues. With 0 bases removed from V and 6 bases from J, the gap between germline ends came to 12 bases. The CDR3 nucleotides read TGTGCCAGCAGCGTAGGTCCCATTGCGGCTGAAGCTTTCTTT. It codes for CASSVGPIAAEAFF.

V gene TRBV28 combines with J gene TRBJ2-1; 7 positions match TRBD2. V trimming: 3 bases; J trimming: 3 bases; junction bases outside the gene matches: 5. This CDR3 is built from 15 residues. CDR1 is MDHEN, CDR2 SYDVKM, per germline. The chain's CDR3 is CASSLAGVVYNEQFF. The CDR3 bases are TGTGCCAGCAGTTTGGCGGGAGTCGTCTACAATGAGCAGTTCTTC.